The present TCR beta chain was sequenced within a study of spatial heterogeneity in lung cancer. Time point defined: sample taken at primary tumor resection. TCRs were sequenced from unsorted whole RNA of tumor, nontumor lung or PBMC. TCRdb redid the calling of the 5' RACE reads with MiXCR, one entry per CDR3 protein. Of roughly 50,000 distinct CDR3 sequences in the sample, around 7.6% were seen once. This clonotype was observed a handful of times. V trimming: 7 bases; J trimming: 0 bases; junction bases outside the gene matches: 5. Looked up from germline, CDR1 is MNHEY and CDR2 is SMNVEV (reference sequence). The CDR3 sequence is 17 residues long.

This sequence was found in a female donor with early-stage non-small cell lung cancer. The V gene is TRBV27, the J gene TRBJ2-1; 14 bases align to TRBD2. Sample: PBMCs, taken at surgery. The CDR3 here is CASKGLAGESSYNEQFF. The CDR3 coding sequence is TGTGCCAGCAAGGGACTAGCGGGGGAGAGCTCCTACAATGAGCAGTTCTTC.